These 5 T cell receptor beta chains were sequenced from one sample in a study of monozygotic twins with inflammatory bowel disease. With the 5' RACE reads reprocessed, TCRdb shows one record per CDR3 protein and no DNA. This repertoire comprises 330,000 or so distinct CDR3 sequences; its ten largest clones make up around 2%. Material: blood. Receptors were obtained from a human donor with ulcerative colitis or Crohn's disease, or a healthy co-twin of an affected twin (not recorded which).

The chain carries TRBV20-1 and TRBJ2-7; the D call of TRBD2 rests on TCRdb alone, since no DNA is present to check it. The V gene's germline CDR1 is DFQATT and CDR2 SNEGSKA (reference sequence). CDR3 length: 14 amino acids. The CDR3 here is CCAHGPWGSYEQYF.

The chain couples TRBV12-3 or TRBV12-4 to TRBJ1-5; TCRdb's D gene call, TRBD1, goes unchecked for lack of DNA. The CDR3 covers 13 residues. CDR3 region: CASSFGTAQPQHF.

The chain recombines TRBV19 with TRBJ2-2; TCRdb proposes TRBD2, but this gene call is untestable without DNA. CDR1 is LNHDA and CDR2 is SQIVND in the germline V gene (reference sequence). This CDR3 is 15 amino acids long. CDR3: CASSGTSGYTGELFF.

The V gene is TRBV6-1, the J gene TRBJ2-3. The germline gives CDR1 MNHNS, CDR2 SASEGT. The CDR3 is 14 residues long. The CDR3 loop is CASSEVPTADTQYF.

V is TRBV2 and J is TRBJ2-7; the D call from TCRdb, TRBD1, cannot be confirmed without DNA. The CDR3 length is 14 residues. Germline lookup yields CDR1 SNHLY and CDR2 FYNNEI. This CDR3 reads CASSEWGFSYEQYF.